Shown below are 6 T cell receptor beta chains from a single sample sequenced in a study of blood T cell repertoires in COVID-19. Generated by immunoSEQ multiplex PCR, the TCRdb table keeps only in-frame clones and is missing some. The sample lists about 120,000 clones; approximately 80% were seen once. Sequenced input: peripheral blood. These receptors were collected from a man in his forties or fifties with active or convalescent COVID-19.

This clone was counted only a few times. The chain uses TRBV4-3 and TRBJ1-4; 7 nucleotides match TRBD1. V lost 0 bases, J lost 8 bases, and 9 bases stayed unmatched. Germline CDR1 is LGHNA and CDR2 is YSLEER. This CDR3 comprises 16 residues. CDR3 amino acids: CASSQEGTALLEKLFF. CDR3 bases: TGCGCCAGCAGCCAAGAAGGGACAGCTCTATTAGAAAAACTGTTTTTT.

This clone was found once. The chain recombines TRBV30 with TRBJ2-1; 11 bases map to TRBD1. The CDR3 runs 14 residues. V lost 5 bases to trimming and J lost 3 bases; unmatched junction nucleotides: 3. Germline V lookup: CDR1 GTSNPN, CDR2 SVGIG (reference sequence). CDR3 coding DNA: TGTGCCTGGGCCGGGACAGGGGGCTACAATGAGCAGTTCTTC. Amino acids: CAWAGTGGYNEQFF.

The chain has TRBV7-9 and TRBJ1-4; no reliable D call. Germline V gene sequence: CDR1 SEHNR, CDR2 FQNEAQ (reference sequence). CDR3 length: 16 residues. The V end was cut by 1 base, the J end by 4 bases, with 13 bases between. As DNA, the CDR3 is TGTGCCAGCAGCTTAGGTCGCGAACAGTTTAATGAAAAACTGTTTTTT. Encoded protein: CASSLGREQFNEKLFF. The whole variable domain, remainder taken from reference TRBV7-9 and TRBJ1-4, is DTGVSQNPRHKITKRGQNVTFRCDPISEHNRLYWYRQTLGQGPEFLTYFQNEAQLEKSRLLSDRFSAERPKGSFSTLEIQRTEQGDSAMYLCASSLGREQFNEKLFFGSGTQLSVL.

The CDR3 sequence: CASSGTLGGTEAFF. CDR3 in DNA: TGTGCCAGCAGCGGAACCCTGGGGGGCACTGAAGCTTTCTTT. The gene calls are TRBV9 and TRBJ1-1; TRBD1 is a possible D gene (5 bases). Trimming cost V 3 bases and J 4 bases, with 13 bases left between them. The CDR3 is 14 residues long. CDR1 SGDLS and CDR2 YYNGEE come from the germline V gene. Looking up the rest from reference TRBV9 and TRBJ1-1 gives the full variable domain: DSGVTQTPKHLITATGQRVTLRCSPRSGDLSVYWYQQSLDQGLQFLIQYYNGEERAKGNILERFSAQQFPDLHSELNLSSLELGDSALYFCASSGTLGGTEAFFGQGTRLTVV.

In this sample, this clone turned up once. CDR3 amino acids: CASSLPTGTDTQYF. The CDR3 DNA follows: TGCGCCAGCAGCTTGCCCACGGGGACAGATACGCAGTATTTT. The rearrangement uses TRBV5-1 and TRBJ2-3; the D gene is possibly TRBD2 (5 bases). The germline CDR1 and CDR2 sequences are SGHRS and YFSETQ. The CDR3 has 14 amino acids. The ends were cut back, 1 base at V and 3 bases at J, with 9 bases in the middle.

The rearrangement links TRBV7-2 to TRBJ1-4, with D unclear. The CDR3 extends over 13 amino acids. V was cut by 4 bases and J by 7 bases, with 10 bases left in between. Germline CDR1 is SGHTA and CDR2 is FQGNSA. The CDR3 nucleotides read TGTGCCAGCAGCTCCCCGGCGGGTGAAAAACTGTTTTTT. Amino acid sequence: CASSSPAGEKLFF. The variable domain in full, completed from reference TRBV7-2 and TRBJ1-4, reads GAGVSQSPSNKVTEKGKDVELRCDPISGHTALYWYRQSLGQGLEFLIYFQGNSAPDKSGLPSDRFSAERTGGSVSTLTIQRTQQEDSAVYLCASSSPAGEKLFFGSGTQLSVL.